This record covers a single T cell receptor (beta chain). These data belong to a study of blood T cell repertoires in COVID-19. The overall study: COVID-19 samples from acute and convalescent phases originated in the United States, Italy and Spain.

Data came from immunoSEQ multiplex PCR; TCRdb stores just in-frame clones and leaves some out. Of 200,000 to 250,000 clones in the sample, just over 85% were seen once. CDR1 is SGHRS, CDR2 YFSETQ, per germline. This CDR3 comprises 15 residues. Trimming stripped 0 bases from V and 2 bases from J, with 11 bases between. The clonotype comes from a man aged 50-59 years with acute or convalescent COVID-19. Sample: peripheral blood. The V and J genes are TRBV5-1 and TRBJ1-1; a possible D gene is TRBD1 (5 bases). The CDR3 region has the DNA TGCGCCAGCAGCTTGGTCCCAGGGCCCAACACTGAAGCTTTCTTT. Translated: CASSLVPGPNTEAFF.